The following is a T cell receptor (beta chain) sequence with its context. This entry belongs to a study of regulatory T cells in long-lasting Graves disease. Time point indicated: newly diagnosed GD, antithyroid drugs for less than 3 months. Making the TCR library involved RNA that had been extracted from PBMCs. The V gene's germline CDR1 is LGHDT and CDR2 YNNKEL (reference sequence). V lost 1 base and J lost 5; bases outside the gene matches: 6. CDR3 length equals 15 residues. The TCR beta library used iRepertoire HTBI primers with Arm-PCR amplification of CDR3. TCRdb re-called the multiplex PCR reads through MiXCR, storing one row per CDR3 protein. The table has about 540,000 distinct CDR3 sequences, 13% seen once; the top ten hold 10%. These same records also appear under a second study, on T cells in Graves' hyperthyroidism and ophthalmopathy. This second study notes: Diagnosing involved the use of clinical symptoms, serum thyroxine and TRAb, thyroid ultrasound and orbital computed tomography. Stable hyperthyroidism was separated from ophthalmopathy by a model based on 13 V-J features.

The clonotype comes from a man aged 25-45 years with Graves disease. The material sequenced was peripheral blood mononuclear cells (PBMCs), taken at new diagnosis, from a patient treated with antithyroid drugs. V and J are TRBV3-1 and TRBJ2-7; 9 bases line up with TRBD2. In nucleotides, the CDR3 is TGTGCCAGCAGCCAAGGGGCTAGCGGGATTAACGAGCAGTACTTC. This translates into CASSQGASGINEQYF.